One and the same sample provided the 16 T cell receptor beta chains below, sequenced in a study of a mutant IDH1 vaccine in newly diagnosed glioma. Their target antigens are unknown. Sequencing was performed with immunoSEQ multiplex PCR; in TCRdb, only in-frame clones are kept and a portion is missing. This repertoire shows about 50,000 clones, approximately 80% found once; its top ten account for approximately 4.3%. Documented time point: week 35, safety follow-up. Vaccination used 300 ug of mutant IDH1 20-mer peptide per dose, with topical imiquimod. This specimen consisted of PBMCs, obtained from a glioma patient whose treatment included an IDH1 peptide vaccine. These receptors all come from a woman aged 18-30 years with glioma.

The chain couples TRBV18 to TRBJ2-7; D unclear. CDR3 length: 15 residues. V was clipped by 6 bases and J by 6 bases, with 21 bases between them. Germline CDR1 and CDR2: KGHSH and LQKENI. CDR3 coding DNA: TGTGCCAGCTCCCTCGCAGACCGACATGAGGTCGAGCAGTACTTC. This sequence encodes CASSLADRHEVEQYF. The variable domain in full, with the rest retrieved from reference TRBV18 and TRBJ2-7, is NAGVMQNPRHLVRRRGQEARLRCSPMKGHSHVYWYRQLPEEGLKFMVYLQKENIIDESGMPKERFSAEFPKEGPSILRIQQVVRGDSAAYFCASSLADRHEVEQYFGPGTRLTVT.

V is TRBV5-4 and J is TRBJ2-5, with 7 bases aligning to TRBD1. CDR1 is SGHNT, CDR2 YYREEE, per germline (reference sequence). The CDR3 runs to 14 residues. Trimming at V came to 5 bases and at J to 5 bases, leaving 9 bases not matched to a gene. CDR3 protein: CASSSDRAMETQYF. The CDR3 nucleotides read TGTGCCAGCAGTTCAGACAGGGCGATGGAGACCCAGTACTTC. Filled out from reference TRBV5-4 and TRBJ2-5, the complete variable domain reads ETGVTQSPTHLIKTRGQQVTLRCSSQSGHNTVSWYQQALGQGPQFIFQYYREEENGRGNFPPRFSGLQFPNYSSELNVNALELDDSALYLCASSSDRAMETQYFGPGTRLLVL.

The V call is TRBV9, the J call TRBJ1-2, with D possibly being TRBD1 (6 bases). Between the trimmed V and J ends, which lost 4 bases and 6 bases, there was a span of 10 bases. Germline V gives CDR1 SGDLS, CDR2 YYNGEE. The CDR3 is 12 amino acids. The CDR3 region is CASSRRTDGYTF. The DNA for the CDR3 is TGTGCCAGCAGCAGAAGGACAGATGGCTACACCTTC.

This clone showed up just a few times. V gene TRBV9 combines with J gene TRBJ1-2; 9 bases are shared with TRBD1. This CDR3 has 17 amino acids. The V gene end was trimmed by 1 base and the J gene end by 3 bases; junction bases not matched to a gene: 10. Germline V CDR1 and CDR2: SGDLS, YYNGEE. CDR3 loop: CASSVNRAGQGYYGYTF. In DNA form, the CDR3 reads TGTGCCAGCAGCGTAAATCGTGCGGGACAGGGATACTATGGCTACACCTTC.

This chain links TRBV9 with TRBJ1-3, with a tentative D call TRBD1 (5 bases). The CDR3 has 16 amino acids. The germline CDR1 and CDR2 sequences are SGDLS and YYNGEE. Deletions cut 4 bases from V and 0 bases from J, with 14 bases between. The CDR3 DNA follows: TGTGCCAGCAGCCCCTCGCAGGGTTTCTCTGGAAACACCATATATTTT. Protein: CASSPSQGFSGNTIYF.

The chain combines TRBV19 with TRBJ1-4, with D unresolved. V was clipped by 5 bases and J by 7 bases, with 8 bases between them. Germline V gene lookup returns CDR1 LNHDA and CDR2 SQIVND (reference sequence). The CDR3 covers 12 residues. The CDR3 coding sequence is TGTGCCAGTAGTGTCCCGGGTGAAAAACTGTTTTTT. As protein: CASSVPGEKLFF.

The gene calls are TRBV6-1 and TRBJ2-7, with D maybe TRBD2 (6 bases). V lost 7 bases to trimming and J lost 3 bases, with 19 bases between them. Per germline, CDR1 MNHNS and CDR2 SASEGT. The CDR3 is 15 residues long. DNA for the CDR3: TGTGCCAGCAAGGGGACTTCCGAAATCGGCTACGAGCAGTACTTC. It encodes CASKGTSEIGYEQYF.

This chain uses TRBV27 with TRBJ2-3; D is uncertain. V lost 4 bases and J 1 base, leaving 15 bases between the germline ends. Germline V gene lookup returns CDR1 MNHEY and CDR2 SMNVEV (reference sequence). This CDR3 contains 16 residues. The CDR3 is CASSWLGTSGTDTQYF. DNA for the CDR3: TGTGCCAGCAGTTGGTTGGGTACCTCTGGCACAGATACGCAGTATTTT.

The chain carries TRBV5-4 and TRBJ2-3; TRBD2 matches at 7 bases. The CDR3 runs 15 residues. Germline-derived CDR1 and CDR2 are SGHNT and YYREEE (reference sequence). Trimming at V came to 4 bases and at J to 2 bases, leaving 7 bases not matched to a gene. The CDR3 DNA sequence: TGTGCCAGCAGCGCCAGCGGGAAGACCACAGATACGCAGTATTTT. Translation: CASSASGKTTDTQYF.

The chain joins TRBV2 to TRBJ1-4; weak D call: TRBD1 (5 bases). The germline V gene encodes CDR1 SNHLY and CDR2 FYNNEI. The CDR3 length is 16 residues. V lost 3 bases and J 4 bases, leaving 15 bases between the germline ends. CDR3 nucleotide sequence: TGTGCCAGCAGTGATATCCAGCAGGGATATAATGAAAAACTGTTTTTT. Amino acids: CASSDIQQGYNEKLFF.

V and J are TRBV2 and TRBJ2-7; 9 bases are shared with TRBD1. From germline, CDR1 is SNHLY and CDR2 FYNNEI. Trimming removed 1 base from V and 8 bases from J; junction bases left unmatched: 9. The CDR3 loop spans 15 amino acids. In nucleotides, the CDR3 is TGTGCCAGCAGTGAAGGGGCCGGGACAGGGACCAAGCAGTACTTC. This sequence encodes CASSEGAGTGTKQYF.

The count of this clone is one. The CDR3 DNA sequence: TGTGCCAGCAGCTTTGGGACCGTACCCTACGAGCAGTACTTC. It codes for CASSFGTVPYEQYF. This chain links TRBV9 with TRBJ2-7, with D perhaps assigned TRBD1 or TRBD2 (5 bases each). Germline CDR1 is SGDLS and CDR2 is YYNGEE. V lost 4 bases, J lost 2 bases, and 13 bases lay in between. The CDR3 runs 14 residues.

The chain has TRBV29-1 and TRBJ2-1; 9 bases are shared with TRBD1. J gave up 4 bases and V 3 bases, and 10 bases lay outside the gene matches. This CDR3 is built from 16 residues. CDR1 SQVTM and CDR2 ANQGSEA come from the germline V gene. CDR3 DNA: TGCAGCGTTGAGGGACAGGGAGACGAGGGTTACAATGAGCAGTTCTTC. Translated, it gives CSVEGQGDEGYNEQFF.

J is TRBJ2-6 and V is TRBV27; 8 bases are shared with TRBD2. There are 18 residues in the CDR3. Germline lookup yields CDR1 MNHEY and CDR2 SMNVEV (reference sequence). V shed 5 bases, J shed 2 bases, and the junction held 11 bases outside the gene matches. CDR3 DNA sequence: TGTGCCAGCAGTCGCGGGACTAGATGGATTACTGGGGCCAACGTCCTGACTTTC. This codes for CASSRGTRWITGANVLTF.

The chain combines TRBV7-7 with TRBJ2-7; perhaps D is TRBD1 or TRBD2 (5 bases each). The germline V and J ends were trimmed by 0 bases and 4 bases, with 13 bases remaining between them. The CDR3 spans 15 residues. Germline CDR1 reads SSHAT; CDR2 reads FNYEAQ (reference sequence). CDR3 coding DNA: TGTGCCAGCAGCTTAGCTTCGGGACCTGCTTACGAGCAGTACTTC. This sequence encodes CASSLASGPAYEQYF.

This clone was detected only once. The V and J genes are TRBV4-2 and TRBJ2-7, with 7 nucleotides matching TRBD1. From germline, CDR1 is LGHNA and CDR2 YNFKEQ. With V trimmed by 6 bases and J by 3 bases, 8 bases remained unmatched. The CDR3 is made up of 14 amino acids. CDR3 bases: TGTGCCAGCAGGCGAGGGGGCTCCGACTACGAGCAGTACTTC. Its protein is CASRRGGSDYEQYF.